The rows below give T cell receptor beta chains drawn from one sample of a study of T-cell reconstitution after alpha-beta-depleted transplantation in children. MiXCR was run by TCRdb on the PCR reads, yielding one entry per CDR3 protein. The sample carries some 830,000 distinct CDR3 sequences, roughly 16% recorded once. The sequenced sample was PBMCs, mostly from graft donor cells, obtained 360 days after TCRalphabeta/CD19-depleted stem cell transplant. These TCRs come from a male patient under 18 who had a stem cell transplant for acute lymphoblastic leukemia, so the T cells may come from the graft donor. Each CDR3 is given without its conserved first and last residue.

>TRBJ2-1|TRBV29-1
SVQVTATPNEQF
>TRBJ1-6|TRBV28
ASSLRTASSPLH
>TRBJ2-7|TRBV29-1
SVVFKGASYEQY
>TRBJ1-1|TRBV4-1
ASSQLTGGQKSVAF
>TRBJ2-1|TRBV19
ASSILAGGYEQF
>TRBJ2-6|TRBV3-1
ASSLWGGRGANVLT
>TRBJ1-1|TRBV5-1
ASSSAFRTEAF
>TRBJ2-7|TRBV5-1
ASSLILAGSYSYEQY
>TRBJ2-7|TRBV29-1
SVGTTGALAYEQY
>TRBJ2-4|TRBV6-5
ASSYGGSGNIQY
>TRBJ1-4|TRBV25-1
ASSDSLRNEKLF
>TRBJ2-7|TRBV2
ASSEAWLAGYEQY
>TRBJ2-5|TRBV20-1
SARTRGLTGLRPQETQY
>TRBJ2-1|TRBV5-1
ASSLLGGSYNEQF
>TRBJ2-2|TRBV18
ASSSTSGRAMNTGELF
>TRBJ2-2|TRBV29-1
SVDGGDVTGELF
>TRBJ1-4|TRBV3-1
ASSQNSGGYEKLF
>TRBJ2-3|TRBV10-3
AISGRSGDTQY
>TRBJ2-1|TRBV5-1
ASSWTRSDEQF
>TRBJ2-3|TRBV5-5
ASSSVRDRDTDTQY
>TRBJ1-5|TRBV5-1
ASSLGRFGQPQH
>TRBJ2-5|TRBV9
ASSVLGDRTQY
>TRBJ2-7|TRBV27
ASSAARYYEQY
>TRBJ1-1|TRBV6-1
ASSVVRENTEAF
>TRBJ2-3|TRBV27
ASSFSGLAGTDTQY
>TRBJ2-7|TRBV20-1
SARIPSTYEQY
>TRBJ2-1|TRBV3-1
ASSQAMQQF
>TRBJ1-2|TRBV5-1
ASSWEGSGGYT
>TRBJ2-7|TRBV5-1
ASSLGGTSLYEQY
>TRBJ2-3|TRBV19
ASSINLGTDTQY
>TRBJ2-1|TRBV20-1
CARAYPSGIYNEQF
>TRBJ1-6|TRBV6-2/TRBV6-3
ASSYFRAELGLSSYNSPLH
>TRBJ2-7|TRBV4-2
ASSQRAGRGHEQY
>TRBJ2-7|TRBV12-3/TRBV12-4
ASSPDRLREQY
>TRBJ2-4|TRBV12-3/TRBV12-4
ASSPRGASGRAGGKNIQY
>TRBJ2-1|TRBV5-1
ATRGGDFSYNEQF
>TRBJ2-4|TRBV7-9
ASSSAGGPKNIQY
>TRBJ2-7|TRBV27
ASSLSRLDGGPYEQY
>TRBJ2-1|TRBV11-1
AIDGVRTSGWSSSYNEQF
>TRBJ1-6|TRBV7-3
ASSPSPDRDSPLH
>TRBJ2-2|TRBV9
ASSHQSTDTGELF
>TRBJ1-2|TRBV27
ASSLLSPGTPFGYT
>TRBJ1-6|TRBV4-1
ASSQIPLTGTNSPLH
>TRBJ2-7|TRBV12-3/TRBV12-4
AIAQGSEQY
>TRBJ2-1|TRBV20-1
SAWGASGSTLYNEQF
>TRBJ1-2|TRBV20-1
SARSGTGYGYT
>TRBJ1-5|TRBV5-1
ASSLASGAGQPQH
>TRBJ2-7|TRBV29-1
SVARHSYEQY
>TRBJ2-6|TRBV21-1
ASSRRQPYSGANVLT
>TRBJ1-5|TRBV11-2
ASSLDGGVGADGNQPQH
>TRBJ1-1|TRBV9
ASSVSTGQDMNTEAF
>TRBJ2-7|TRBV20-1
SASLPAGIYEQY
>TRBJ2-7|TRBV20-1
SARDYSGASSYEQY
>TRBJ2-7|TRBV29-1
SAKDDSYEQY
>TRBJ1-1|TRBV10-3
AISESAGGTEAF